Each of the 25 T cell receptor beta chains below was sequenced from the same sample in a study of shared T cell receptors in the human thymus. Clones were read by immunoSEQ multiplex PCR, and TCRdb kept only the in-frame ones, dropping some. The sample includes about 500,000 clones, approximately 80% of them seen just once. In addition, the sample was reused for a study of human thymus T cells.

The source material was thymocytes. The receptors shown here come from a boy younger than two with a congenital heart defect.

The CDR3 loop reads CASSTSSARAKNIQYF. The CDR3 DNA follows: TGTGCCAGCAGCACATCTAGCGCGAGAGCCAAAAACATTCAGTACTTC. The chain links TRBV27 to TRBJ2-4, with D perhaps matching TRBD2 (6 bases). Germline CDR1 reads MNHEY; CDR2 reads SMNVEV (reference sequence). Trimming shortened V by 6 bases and J by 0 bases, and 15 bases separated the two germline ends. The CDR3 runs to 16 residues.

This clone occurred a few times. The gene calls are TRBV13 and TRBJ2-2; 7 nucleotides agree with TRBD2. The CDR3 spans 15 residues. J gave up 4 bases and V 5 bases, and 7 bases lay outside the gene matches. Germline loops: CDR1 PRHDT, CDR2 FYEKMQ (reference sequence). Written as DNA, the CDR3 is TGTGCCAGCAGCGCCCGGGACTACGGCACCGGGGAGCTGTTTTTT. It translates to CASSARDYGTGELFF.

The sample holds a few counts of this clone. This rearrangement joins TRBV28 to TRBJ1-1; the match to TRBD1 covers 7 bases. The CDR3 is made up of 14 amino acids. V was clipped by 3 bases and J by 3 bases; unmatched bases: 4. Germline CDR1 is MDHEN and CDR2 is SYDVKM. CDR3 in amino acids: CASSFRGSDTEAFF. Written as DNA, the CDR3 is TGTGCCAGCAGTTTCAGGGGGTCAGACACTGAAGCTTTCTTT. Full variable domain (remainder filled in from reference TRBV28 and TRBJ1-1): DVKVTQSSRYLVKRTGEKVFLECVQDMDHENMFWYRQDPGLGLRLIYFSYDVKMKEKGDIPEGYSVSREKKERFSLILESASTNQTSMYLCASSFRGSDTEAFFGQGTRLTVV.

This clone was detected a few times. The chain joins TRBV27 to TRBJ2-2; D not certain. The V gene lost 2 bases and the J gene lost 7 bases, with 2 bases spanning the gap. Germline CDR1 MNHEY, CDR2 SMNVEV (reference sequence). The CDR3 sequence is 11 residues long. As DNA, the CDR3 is TGTGCCAGCAGTTTACGCGGGGAGCTGTTTTTT. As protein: CASSLRGELFF.

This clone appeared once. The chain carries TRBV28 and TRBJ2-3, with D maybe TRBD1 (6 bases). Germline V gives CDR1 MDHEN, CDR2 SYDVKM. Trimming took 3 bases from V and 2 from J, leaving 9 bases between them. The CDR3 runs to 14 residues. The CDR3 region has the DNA TGTGCCAGCAGTTTTGGACAGAACACAGATACGCAGTATTTT. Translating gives CASSFGQNTDTQYF.

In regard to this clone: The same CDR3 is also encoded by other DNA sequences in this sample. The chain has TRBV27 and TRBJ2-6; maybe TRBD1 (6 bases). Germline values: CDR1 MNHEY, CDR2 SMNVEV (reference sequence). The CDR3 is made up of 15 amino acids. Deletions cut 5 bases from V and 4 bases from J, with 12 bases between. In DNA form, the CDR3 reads TGTGCCAGCAGTCCACAGGGATCAGGGGCCAACGTCCTGACTTTC. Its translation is CASSPQGSGANVLTF.

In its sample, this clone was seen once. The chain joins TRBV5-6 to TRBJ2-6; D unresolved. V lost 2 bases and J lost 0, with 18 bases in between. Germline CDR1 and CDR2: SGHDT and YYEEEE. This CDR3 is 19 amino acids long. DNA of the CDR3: TGTGCCAGCAGCTTCGGATGGGCAAAGGCAGACTCTGGGGCCAACGTCCTGACTTTC. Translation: CASSFGWAKADSGANVLTF.

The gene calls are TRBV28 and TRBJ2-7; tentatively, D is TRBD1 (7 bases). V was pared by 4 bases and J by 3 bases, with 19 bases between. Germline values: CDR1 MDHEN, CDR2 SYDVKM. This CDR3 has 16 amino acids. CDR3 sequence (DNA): TGTGCCAGCAGTTGGGGGGACAGCCTGAACCGCTACGAGCAGTACTTC. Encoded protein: CASSWGDSLNRYEQYF. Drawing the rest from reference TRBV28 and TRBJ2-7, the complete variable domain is DVKVTQSSRYLVKRTGEKVFLECVQDMDHENMFWYRQDPGLGLRLIYFSYDVKMKEKGDIPEGYSVSREKKERFSLILESASTNQTSMYLCASSWGDSLNRYEQYFGPGTRLTVT.

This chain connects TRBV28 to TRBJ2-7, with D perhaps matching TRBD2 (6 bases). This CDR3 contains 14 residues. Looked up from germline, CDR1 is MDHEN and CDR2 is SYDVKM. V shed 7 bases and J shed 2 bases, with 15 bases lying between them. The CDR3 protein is CASMGGPWAYEQYF. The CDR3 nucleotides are TGTGCCAGCATGGGGGGACCTTGGGCCTACGAGCAGTACTTC. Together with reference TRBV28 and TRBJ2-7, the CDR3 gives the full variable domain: DVKVTQSSRYLVKRTGEKVFLECVQDMDHENMFWYRQDPGLGLRLIYFSYDVKMKEKGDIPEGYSVSREKKERFSLILESASTNQTSMYLCASMGGPWAYEQYFGPGTRLTVT.

The CDR3 DNA follows: TGTGCCATCAGGGAGACAGTTGTATCTGAAGCTTTCTTT. This sequence encodes CAIRETVVSEAFF. This chain connects TRBV10-3 to TRBJ1-1; possibly TRBD1 for D (5 bases). Germline V lookup: CDR1 ENHRY, CDR2 SYGVKD. The V and J ends lost 6 bases and 6 bases respectively, with 14 bases between them. The CDR3 contains 13 residues.

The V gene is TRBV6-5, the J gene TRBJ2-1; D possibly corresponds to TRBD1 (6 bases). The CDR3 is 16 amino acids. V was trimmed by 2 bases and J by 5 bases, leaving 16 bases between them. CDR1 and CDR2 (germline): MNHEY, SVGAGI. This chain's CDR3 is CASSYTQQQGNNEQFF. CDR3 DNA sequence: TGTGCCAGCAGTTACACGCAACAACAGGGTAACAATGAGCAGTTCTTC.

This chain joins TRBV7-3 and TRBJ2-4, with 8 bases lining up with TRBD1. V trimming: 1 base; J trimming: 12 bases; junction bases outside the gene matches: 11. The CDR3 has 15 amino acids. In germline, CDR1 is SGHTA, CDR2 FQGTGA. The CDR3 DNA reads TGTGCCAGCAGCTTAAGCCCCCAGGACAGGGTGGATCAGTACTTC. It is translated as CASSLSPQDRVDQYF.

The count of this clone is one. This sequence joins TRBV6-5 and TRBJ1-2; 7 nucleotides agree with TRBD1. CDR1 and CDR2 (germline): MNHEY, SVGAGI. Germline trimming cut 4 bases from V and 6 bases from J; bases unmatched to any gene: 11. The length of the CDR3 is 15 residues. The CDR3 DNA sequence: TGTGCCAGCAGTTTCACTGTCCAGGGGGACGATGGCTACACCTTC. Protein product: CASSFTVQGDDGYTF.

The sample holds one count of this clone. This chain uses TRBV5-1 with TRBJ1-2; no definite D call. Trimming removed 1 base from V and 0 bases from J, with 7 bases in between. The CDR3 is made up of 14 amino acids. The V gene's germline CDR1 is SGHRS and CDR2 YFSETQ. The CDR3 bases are TGCGCCAGCAGCTTGAACAGCCCTAACTATGGCTACACCTTC. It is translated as CASSLNSPNYGYTF.

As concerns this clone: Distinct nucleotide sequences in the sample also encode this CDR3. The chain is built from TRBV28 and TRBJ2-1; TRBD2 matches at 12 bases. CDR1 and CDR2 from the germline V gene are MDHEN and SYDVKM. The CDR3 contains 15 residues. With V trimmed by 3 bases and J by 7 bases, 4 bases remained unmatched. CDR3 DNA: TGTGCCAGCAGTTTGGGACTAGCGGGCTCGAATGAGCAGTTCTTC. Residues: CASSLGLAGSNEQFF.

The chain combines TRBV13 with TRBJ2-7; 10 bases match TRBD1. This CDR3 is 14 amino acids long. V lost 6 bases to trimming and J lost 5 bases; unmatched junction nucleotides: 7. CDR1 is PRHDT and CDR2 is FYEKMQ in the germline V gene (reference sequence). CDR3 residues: CASSQGTGAHEQYF. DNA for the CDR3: TGTGCCAGCAGTCAAGGGACAGGGGCCCACGAGCAGTACTTC. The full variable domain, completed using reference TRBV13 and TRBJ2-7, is AAGVIQSPRHLIKEKRETATLKCYPIPRHDTVYWYQQGPGQDPQFLISFYEKMQSDKGSIPDRFSAQQFSDYHSELNMSSLELGDSALYFCASSQGTGAHEQYFGPGTRLTVT.

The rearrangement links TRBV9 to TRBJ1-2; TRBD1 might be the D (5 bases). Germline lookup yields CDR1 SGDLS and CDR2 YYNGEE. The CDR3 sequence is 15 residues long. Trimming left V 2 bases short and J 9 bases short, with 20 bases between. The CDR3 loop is CASSVRKGRESRYTF. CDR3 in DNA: TGTGCCAGCAGCGTCAGAAAGGGGCGCGAGTCTCGCTACACCTTC.

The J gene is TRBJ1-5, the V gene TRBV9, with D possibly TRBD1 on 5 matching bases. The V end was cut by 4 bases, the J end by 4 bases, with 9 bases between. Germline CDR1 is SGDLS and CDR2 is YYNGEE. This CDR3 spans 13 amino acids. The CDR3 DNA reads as TGTGCCAGCAGCCCTGGGACTAATCAGCCCCAGCATTTT. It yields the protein CASSPGTNQPQHF.

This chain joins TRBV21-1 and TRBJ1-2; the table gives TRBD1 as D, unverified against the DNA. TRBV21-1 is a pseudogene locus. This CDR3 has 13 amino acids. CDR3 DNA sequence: TGTGCCAGCAGCGACAAGTCAGGGGGCGGCTACACCTTC. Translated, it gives CASSDKSGGGYTF.

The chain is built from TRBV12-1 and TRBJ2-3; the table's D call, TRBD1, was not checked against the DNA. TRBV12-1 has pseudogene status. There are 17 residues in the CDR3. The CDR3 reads CASSFGPQGPRTDTQYF. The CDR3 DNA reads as TGTGCCAGCAGCTTTGGTCCACAGGGGCCCCGGACAGATACGCAGTATTTT.

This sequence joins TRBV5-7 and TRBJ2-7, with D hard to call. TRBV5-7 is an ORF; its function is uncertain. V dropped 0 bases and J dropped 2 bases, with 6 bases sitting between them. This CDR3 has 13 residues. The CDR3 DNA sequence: TGTGCCAGCAGCTTGGGCAGAACCTACGAGCAGTACTTC. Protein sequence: CASSLGRTYEQYF.

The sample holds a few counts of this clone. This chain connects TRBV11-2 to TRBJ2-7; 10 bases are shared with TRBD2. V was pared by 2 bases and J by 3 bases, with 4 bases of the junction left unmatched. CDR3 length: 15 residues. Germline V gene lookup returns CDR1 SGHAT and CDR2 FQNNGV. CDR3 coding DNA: TGTGCCAGCAGCTTACGGGCTAGCGGGAGCTACGAGCAGTACTTC. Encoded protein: CASSLRASGSYEQYF.

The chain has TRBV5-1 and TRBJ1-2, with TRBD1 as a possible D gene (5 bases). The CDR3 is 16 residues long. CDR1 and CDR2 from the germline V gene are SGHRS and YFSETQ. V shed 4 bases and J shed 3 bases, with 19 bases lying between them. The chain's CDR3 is CASSKSHGRVDYGYTF. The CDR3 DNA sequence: TGCGCCAGCAGCAAGAGCCACGGCAGGGTTGACTATGGCTACACCTTC. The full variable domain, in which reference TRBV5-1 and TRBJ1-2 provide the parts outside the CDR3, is KAGVTQTPRYLIKTRGQQVTLSCSPISGHRSVSWYQQTPGQGLQFLFEYFSETQRNKGNFPGRFSGRQFSNSRSEMNVSTLELGDSALYLCASSKSHGRVDYGYTFGSGTRLTVV.

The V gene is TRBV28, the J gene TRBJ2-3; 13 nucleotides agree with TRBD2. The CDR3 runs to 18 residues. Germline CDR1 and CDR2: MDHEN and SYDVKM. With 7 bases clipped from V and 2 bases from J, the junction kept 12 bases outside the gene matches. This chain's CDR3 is CASNKDWTSGSATDTQYF. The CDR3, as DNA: TGTGCCAGCAACAAAGATTGGACTAGCGGGAGCGCCACAGATACGCAGTATTTT.

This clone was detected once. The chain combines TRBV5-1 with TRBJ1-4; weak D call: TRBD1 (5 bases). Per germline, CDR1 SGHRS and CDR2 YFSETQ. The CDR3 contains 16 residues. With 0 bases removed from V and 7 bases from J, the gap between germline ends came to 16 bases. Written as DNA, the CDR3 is TGCGCCAGCAGCTTGGACGCGGGACCATGCTTTGAAAAACTGTTTTTT. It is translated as CASSLDAGPCFEKLFF. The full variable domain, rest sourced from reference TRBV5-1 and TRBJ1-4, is KAGVTQTPRYLIKTRGQQVTLSCSPISGHRSVSWYQQTPGQGLQFLFEYFSETQRNKGNFPGRFSGRQFSNSRSEMNVSTLELGDSALYLCASSLDAGPCFEKLFFGSGTQLSVL.